What follows is one T cell receptor beta chain and its context. The antigen is undetermined. The data stem from a study of PD-L1 blockade in urothelial cancer. Study at large: Male sex and bladder-origin urothelial cancer were recorded for about 90% of the roughly 30 patients. Whole-study results and caveats: By 3 weeks, tumor-associated blood clones had expanded more in durable-benefit patients.

Time point specified: pretreatment peripheral blood. Each patient's cancer was a locally advanced or metastatic urothelial carcinoma. PCRs each included synthetic TCR analog templates spiked in. TCRdb keeps only in-frame clones here, not all; method: immunoSEQ multiplex PCR. Of tens of thousands of clones detected, around 89% appear once; the ten largest clones hold around 1.5%. The origin of this receptor is a man in his fifties or sixties with urothelial cancer. The sample consisted of PBMCs, taken around atezolizumab (anti-PD-L1) treatment.

CDR3 DNA sequence: TGCGCCAGCAGCCAGAGACAGACCAATAATGAAAAACTGTTTTTT. Translated: CASSQRQTNNEKLFF. This chain uses TRBV4-1 with TRBJ1-4; D is possibly TRBD1 (5 bases). Per the germline V gene, CDR1 is MGHRA and CDR2 is YSYEKL. The CDR3 sequence is 15 residues long. The V end lost 3 bases, the J end lost 4 bases, and 12 bases lay between the germline ends.